The clone carrying this T cell receptor beta chain was recorded many times. The antigen is undetermined. The data belong to a study of human T cells and chemical hapten exposure. Across the whole study: How much TCR each sample yielded varied, mostly because pooled library volumes differed slightly.

Individual cDNA molecules had unique molecular identifiers attached to them by the library. One entry per CDR3 protein results from TCRdb running MiXCR on the RACE reads. The sample lists 97,000 or so distinct CDR3 sequences; 27% were seen once. The V end lost 4 bases, the J end lost 7 bases, and 14 bases lay between the germline ends. The CDR3 length is 12 residues. CDR1 is DFQATT and CDR2 is SNEGSKA in the germline V gene (reference sequence). Documented time point: patch test 3, about 24 weeks after DPC sensitization. The treatment was: therapeutic diphenylcyclopropenone sensitization with weekly scalp DPC. Regarding the study as a whole: PT1 expanded TCR counts and patch test score were linked, and their correlation was positive. It was expanded TCRs that formed significantly more large CDR3 similarity clusters than controls did.

The sequences come from whole blood, collected in connection with sensitization to the hapten diphenylcyclopropenone (DPC). This sequence was found in a man aged 35 to 55 with alopecia areata. Some clones in this sample may be carry-over from other donors' samples. This chain links TRBV20-1 with TRBJ2-7, with D perhaps matching TRBD1 or TRBD2 (5 bases each). CDR3 DNA: TGCAGTGCTATGGGGGAATCGGGAGAGCAGTACTTC. Its translation is CSAMGESGEQYF.